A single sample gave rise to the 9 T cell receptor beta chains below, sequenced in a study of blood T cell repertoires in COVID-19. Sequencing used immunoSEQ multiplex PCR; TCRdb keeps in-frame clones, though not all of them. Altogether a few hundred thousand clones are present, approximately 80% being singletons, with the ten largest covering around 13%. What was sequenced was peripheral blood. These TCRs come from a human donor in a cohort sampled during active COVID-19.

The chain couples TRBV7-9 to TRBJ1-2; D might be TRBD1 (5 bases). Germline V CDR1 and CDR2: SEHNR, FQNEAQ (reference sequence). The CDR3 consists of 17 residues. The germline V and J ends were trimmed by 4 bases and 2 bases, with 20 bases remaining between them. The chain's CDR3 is CASSSTGDVGENYGYTF. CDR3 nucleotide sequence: TGTGCCAGCAGCTCCACGGGGGATGTGGGAGAGAACTATGGCTACACCTTC.

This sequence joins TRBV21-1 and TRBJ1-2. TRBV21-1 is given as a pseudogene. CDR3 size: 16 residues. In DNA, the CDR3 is TGTGCCAGCAGCAATACCCCGAGAGGAACTCGGGGTGGCTACACCTTC. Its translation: CASSNTPRGTRGGYTF.

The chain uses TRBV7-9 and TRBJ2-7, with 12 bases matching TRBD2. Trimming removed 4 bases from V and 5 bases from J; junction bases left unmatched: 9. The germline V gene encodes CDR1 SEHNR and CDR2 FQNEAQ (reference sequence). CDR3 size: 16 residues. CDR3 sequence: CASSYLAGGPGDEQYF. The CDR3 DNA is TGTGCCAGCAGCTACCTAGCGGGAGGGCCGGGAGACGAGCAGTACTTC.

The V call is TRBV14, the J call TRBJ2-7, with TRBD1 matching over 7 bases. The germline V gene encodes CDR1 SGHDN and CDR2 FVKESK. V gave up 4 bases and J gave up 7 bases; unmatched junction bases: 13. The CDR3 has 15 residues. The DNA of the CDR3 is TGTGCCAGCAGCCCTTCCGGGACAGCTGGCGCAGAGCAGTACTTC. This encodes CASSPSGTAGAEQYF.

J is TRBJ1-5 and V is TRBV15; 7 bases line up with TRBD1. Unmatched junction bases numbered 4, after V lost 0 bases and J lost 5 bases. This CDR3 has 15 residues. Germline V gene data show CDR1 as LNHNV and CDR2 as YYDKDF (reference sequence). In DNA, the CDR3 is TGTGCCACCAGCAGAGATAAGGGGGCGTATCAGCCCCAGCATTTT. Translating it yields CATSRDKGAYQPQHF.

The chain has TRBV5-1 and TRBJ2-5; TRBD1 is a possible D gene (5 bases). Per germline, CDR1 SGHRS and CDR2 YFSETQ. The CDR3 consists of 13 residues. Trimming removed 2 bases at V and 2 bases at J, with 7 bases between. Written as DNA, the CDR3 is TGCGCCAGCAGCTTCCGACAGCAAGAGACCCAGTACTTC. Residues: CASSFRQQETQYF.

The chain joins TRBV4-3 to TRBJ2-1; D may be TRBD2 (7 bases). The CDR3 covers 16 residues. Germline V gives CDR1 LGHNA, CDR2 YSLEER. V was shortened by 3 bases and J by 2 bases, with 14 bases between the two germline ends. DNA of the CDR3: TGCGCCAGCAGCCATTCGCGGGGGCCAACCTACAATGAGCAGTTCTTC. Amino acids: CASSHSRGPTYNEQFF.

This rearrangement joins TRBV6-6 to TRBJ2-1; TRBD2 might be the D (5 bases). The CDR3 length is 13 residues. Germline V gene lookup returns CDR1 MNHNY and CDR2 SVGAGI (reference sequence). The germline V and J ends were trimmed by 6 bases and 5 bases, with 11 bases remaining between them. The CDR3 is CASSRAADNEQFF. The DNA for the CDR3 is TGTGCCAGCAGCCGGGCAGCGGACAATGAGCAGTTCTTC.

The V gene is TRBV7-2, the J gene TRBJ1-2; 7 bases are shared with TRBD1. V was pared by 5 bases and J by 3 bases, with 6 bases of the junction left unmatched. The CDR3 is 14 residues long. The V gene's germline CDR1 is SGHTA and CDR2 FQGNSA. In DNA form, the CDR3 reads TGTGCCAGCAGCCACCGGGACAGCGACTATGGCTACACCTTC. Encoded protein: CASSHRDSDYGYTF.